This entry concerns a single T cell receptor beta chain. The antigen this receptor binds is unknown. No much larger clone exists at a distance of one base, and base qualities are not known. The sample's time point label, in plain terms: baseline before first vaccination. Vaccinee samples were obtained from the UK trials COV001 and COV002, which included a single-blind randomized controlled phase 2/3 trial of AZD1222 (ChAdOx1 nCoV-19) in healthy adults. For TCRbeta chain sequencing, PBMC samples were collected from trial participants at day 0 and at day 28 after the second dose. The CDR3 regions of human TCRbeta chains were subjected to immunosequencing. The source study handled its data this way. TCRs in the repertoires were matched against a reference library of SARS-CoV-2-specific TCRs that had been generated with the MIRA antigen-specificity platform. Breadth was defined as the fraction of unique TCRs that were SARS-CoV-2-associated, and depth was defined as the fraction of total T cells that were SARS-CoV-2-associated. Using the MIRA data, each spike-specific TCR was mapped to the spike region that the TCR reacts to and placed in a CD4 or CD8 class. Log10-transformed breadth and depth values were compared by one-way ANOVA with Sidak's multiple comparisons tests. TCRdb's version of the immuneACCESS table is confined to in-frame rearrangements and falls short of the full clone set. An unresolved V gene accounts for under half of the shortfall where checked; the remainder is of unknown origin. Clone size and V and J calls were adopted from that table, with D and trimming inferred from the DNA. This sample lists tens of thousands of clones; around nine tenths were detected once. The top ten hold 15% to 20% of the sample.

The germline V end is reduced by 3 bases and the J end by 3 bases; junction bases left unmatched: 3. Measured from the cysteine to the phenylalanine, the CDR3 is 14 residues long. Just CDR3 DNA is preserved here, 42 bases in frame from base 1. CDR1 KGHSH and CDR2 LQKENI are derived from the germline V gene. These data belong to a study of T cell responses to AZD1222 COVID-19 vaccine (dated by TCRdb to about 2021). In terms of the full investigation: AZD1222 recipients with second doses at about 4 weeks or about 12 weeks were pooled, because spike-specific TCR depth and breadth did not differ between schedules. TCR sequencing was performed for about 250 trial participants, of whom about 210 were given two doses of AZD1222 and around 25 were given two doses of MenACWY control vaccine. Trial participants were enrolled by age into 18-55, 56-69 and 70-plus year subgroups, with about 150, 27 and 61 TCR-sequenced participants respectively. Points the paper makes about the study in general: Most participants were white British and females outnumbered males, and the authors suggested that clonal diversity may have been underestimated. Only six AZD1222 recipients were SARS-CoV-2 seropositive at baseline, limiting conclusions about previously exposed vaccinees. In the small 56-69-year group, the increase in depth fell short of significance, most likely because of low power. Reportedly, almost half of the unique spike-specific TCRs recognized epitopes lying outside the regions that are mutated in the B.1.351 and B.1.1.7 variants. Because no day 14 peak-response samples were available, repertoires were characterized only after the peak T cell response. After two AZD1222 doses, both the breadth and the depth of spike-specific TCRs were significantly higher than at day 0 and than in MenACWY recipients. The whole spike protein was spanned by vaccine-associated CD4 TCRs, and dominant responses were seen in regions 160-218 and 743-854.

The sequence joins TRBV18 to TRBJ1-1, with 8 central nucleotides matching TRBD1. Specimen: peripheral blood, collected on day 0 of AZD1222 vaccination. This receptor was taken from an adult in good health. The CDR3 protein is CASSPRQGYTEAFF. Here is the DNA: TGTGCCAGCTCACCGAGACAGGGGTACACTGAAGCTTTCTTT. Joined to the reference TRBV18 and TRBJ1-1 proteins, this CDR3 gives the full variable domain: NAGVMQNPRHLVRRRGQEARLRCSPMKGHSHVYWYRQLPEEGLKFMVYLQKENIIDESGMPKERFSAEFPKEGPSILRIQQVVRGDSAAYFCASSPRQGYTEAFFGQGTRLTVV.